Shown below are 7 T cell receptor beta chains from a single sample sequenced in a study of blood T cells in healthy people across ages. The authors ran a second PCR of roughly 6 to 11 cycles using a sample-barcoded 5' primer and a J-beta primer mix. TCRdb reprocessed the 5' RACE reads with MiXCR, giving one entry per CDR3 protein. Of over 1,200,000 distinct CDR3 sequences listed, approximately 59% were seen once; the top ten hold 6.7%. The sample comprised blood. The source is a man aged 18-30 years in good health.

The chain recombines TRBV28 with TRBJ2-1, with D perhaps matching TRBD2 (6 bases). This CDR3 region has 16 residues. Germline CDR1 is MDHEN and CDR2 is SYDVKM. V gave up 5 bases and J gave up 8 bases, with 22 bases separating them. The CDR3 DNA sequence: TGTGCCAGCAGTCCGGCTAGCGAGGGTCGGATCGATGAGCAGTTCTTC. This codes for CASSPASEGRIDEQFF.

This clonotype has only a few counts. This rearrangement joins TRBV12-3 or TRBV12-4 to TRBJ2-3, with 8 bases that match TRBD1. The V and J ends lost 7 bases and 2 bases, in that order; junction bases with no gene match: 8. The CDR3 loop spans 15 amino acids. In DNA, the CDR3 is TGTGCCAGCACCCCGGGACAGGCGAACACAGATACGCAGTATTTT. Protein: CASTPGQANTDTQYF.

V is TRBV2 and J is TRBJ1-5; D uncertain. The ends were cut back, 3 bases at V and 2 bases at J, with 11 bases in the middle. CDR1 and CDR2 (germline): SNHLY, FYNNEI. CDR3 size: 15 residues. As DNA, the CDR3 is TGTGCCAGCAGTGAGGCGCCTGGGGGCAATCAGCCCCAGCATTTT. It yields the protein CASSEAPGGNQPQHF.

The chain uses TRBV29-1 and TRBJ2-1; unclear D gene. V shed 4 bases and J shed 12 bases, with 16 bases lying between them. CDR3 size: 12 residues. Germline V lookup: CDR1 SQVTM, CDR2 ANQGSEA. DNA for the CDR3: TGCAGCGTTGGACTCCGGACCTCGTGGCAGTTCTTC. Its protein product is CSVGLRTSWQFF.

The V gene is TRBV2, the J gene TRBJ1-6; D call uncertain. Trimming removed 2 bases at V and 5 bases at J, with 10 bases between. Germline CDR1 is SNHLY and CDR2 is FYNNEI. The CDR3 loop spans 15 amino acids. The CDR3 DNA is TGTGCCAGCAGTGAACGTTTTGGCGATAATTCACCCCTCCACTTT. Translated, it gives CASSERFGDNSPLHF. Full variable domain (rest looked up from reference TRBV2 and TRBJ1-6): EPEVTQTPSHQVTQMGQEVILRCVPISNHLYFYWYRQILGQKVEFLVSFYNNEISEKSEIFDDQFSVERPDGSNFTLKIRSTKLEDSAMYFCASSERFGDNSPLHFGNGTRLTVT.

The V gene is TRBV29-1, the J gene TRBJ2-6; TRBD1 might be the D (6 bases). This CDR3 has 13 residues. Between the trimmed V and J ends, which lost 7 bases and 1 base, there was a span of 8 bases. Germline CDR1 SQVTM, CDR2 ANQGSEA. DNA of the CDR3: TGCAGCGCCGGGACATCTGGGGCCAACGTCCTGACTTTC. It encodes CSAGTSGANVLTF.

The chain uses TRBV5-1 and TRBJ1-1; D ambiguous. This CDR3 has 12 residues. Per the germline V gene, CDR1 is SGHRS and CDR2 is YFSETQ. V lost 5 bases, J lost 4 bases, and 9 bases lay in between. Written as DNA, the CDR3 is TGCGCCAGCAGAAGTGGTAGCACTGAAGCTTTCTTT. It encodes CASRSGSTEAFF. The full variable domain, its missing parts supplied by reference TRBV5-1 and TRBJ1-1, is KAGVTQTPRYLIKTRGQQVTLSCSPISGHRSVSWYQQTPGQGLQFLFEYFSETQRNKGNFPGRFSGRQFSNSRSEMNVSTLELGDSALYLCASRSGSTEAFFGQGTRLTVV.